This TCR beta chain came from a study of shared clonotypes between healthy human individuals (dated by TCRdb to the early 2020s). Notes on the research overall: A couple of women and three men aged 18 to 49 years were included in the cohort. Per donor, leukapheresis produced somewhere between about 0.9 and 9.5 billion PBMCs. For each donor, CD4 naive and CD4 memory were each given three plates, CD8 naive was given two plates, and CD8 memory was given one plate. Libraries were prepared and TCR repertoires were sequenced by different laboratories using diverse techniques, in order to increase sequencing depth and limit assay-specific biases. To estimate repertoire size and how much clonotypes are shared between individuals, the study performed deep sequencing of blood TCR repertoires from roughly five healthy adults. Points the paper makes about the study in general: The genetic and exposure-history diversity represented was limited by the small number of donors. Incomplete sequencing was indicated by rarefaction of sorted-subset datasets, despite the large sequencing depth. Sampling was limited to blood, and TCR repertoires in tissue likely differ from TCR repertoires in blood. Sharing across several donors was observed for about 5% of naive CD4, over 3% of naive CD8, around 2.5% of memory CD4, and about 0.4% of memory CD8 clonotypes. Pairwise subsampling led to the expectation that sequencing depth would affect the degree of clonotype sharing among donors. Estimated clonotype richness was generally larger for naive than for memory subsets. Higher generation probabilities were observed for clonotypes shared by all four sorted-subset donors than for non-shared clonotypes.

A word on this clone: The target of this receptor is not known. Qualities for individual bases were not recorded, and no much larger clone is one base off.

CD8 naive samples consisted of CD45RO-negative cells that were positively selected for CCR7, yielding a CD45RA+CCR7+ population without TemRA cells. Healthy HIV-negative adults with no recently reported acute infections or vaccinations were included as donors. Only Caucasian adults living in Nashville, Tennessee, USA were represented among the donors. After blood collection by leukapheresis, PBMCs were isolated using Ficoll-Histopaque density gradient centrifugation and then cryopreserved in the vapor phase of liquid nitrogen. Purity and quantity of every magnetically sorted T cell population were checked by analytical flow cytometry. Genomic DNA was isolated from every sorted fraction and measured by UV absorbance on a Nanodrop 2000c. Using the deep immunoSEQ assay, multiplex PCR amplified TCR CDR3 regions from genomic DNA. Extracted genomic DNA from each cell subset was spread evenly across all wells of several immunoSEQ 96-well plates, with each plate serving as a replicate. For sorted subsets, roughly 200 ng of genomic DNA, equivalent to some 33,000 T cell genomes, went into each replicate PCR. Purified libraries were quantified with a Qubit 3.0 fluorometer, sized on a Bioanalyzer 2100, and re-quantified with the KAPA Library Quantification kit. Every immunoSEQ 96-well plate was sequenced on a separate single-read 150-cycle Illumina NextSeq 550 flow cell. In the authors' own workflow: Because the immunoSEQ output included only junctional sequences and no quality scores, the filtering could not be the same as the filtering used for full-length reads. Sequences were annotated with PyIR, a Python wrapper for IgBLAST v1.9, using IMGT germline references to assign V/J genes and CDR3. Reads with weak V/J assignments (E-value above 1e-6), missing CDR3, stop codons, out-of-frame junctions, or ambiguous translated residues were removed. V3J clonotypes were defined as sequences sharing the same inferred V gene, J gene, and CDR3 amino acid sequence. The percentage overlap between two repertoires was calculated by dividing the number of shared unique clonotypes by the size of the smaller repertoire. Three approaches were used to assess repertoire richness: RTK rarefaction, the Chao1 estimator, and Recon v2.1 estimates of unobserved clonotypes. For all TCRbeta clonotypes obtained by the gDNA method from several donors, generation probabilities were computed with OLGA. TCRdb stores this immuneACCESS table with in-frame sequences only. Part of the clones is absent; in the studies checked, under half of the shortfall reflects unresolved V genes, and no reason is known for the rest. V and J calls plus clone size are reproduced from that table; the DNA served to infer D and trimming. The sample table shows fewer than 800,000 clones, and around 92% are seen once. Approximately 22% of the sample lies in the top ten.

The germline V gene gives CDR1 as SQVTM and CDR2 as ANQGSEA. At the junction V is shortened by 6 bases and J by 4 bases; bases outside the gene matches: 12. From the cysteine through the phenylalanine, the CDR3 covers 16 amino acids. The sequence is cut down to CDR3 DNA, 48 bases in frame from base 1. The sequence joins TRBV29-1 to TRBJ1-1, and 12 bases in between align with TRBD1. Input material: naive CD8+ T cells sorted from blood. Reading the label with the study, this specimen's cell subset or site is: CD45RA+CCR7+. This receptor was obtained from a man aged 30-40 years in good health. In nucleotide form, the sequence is TGCAGCGTACGTCCCGGGACAGGGGGCTTGGGCACTGAAGCTTTCTTT. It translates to CSVRPGTGGLGTEAFF.